The 20 T cell receptor beta chains in this list originate from one sample, sequenced in a study of CD8+ T cells in alopecia areata. Extracted from the samples, RNA was reverse transcribed into cDNA to serve as the sequencing template. Sequencing used immunoSEQ multiplex PCR; TCRdb keeps in-frame clones, though not all of them. Here the sample spans 200,000 or so clones, roughly three fifths being singletons. What was sequenced was CD8+ T cells sorted from blood. Source of these receptors: a human donor in good health.

The genes are TRBV2 and TRBJ1-5; tentative D call: TRBD1 (6 bases). The CDR3 runs 16 residues. V lost 6 bases and J lost 1, with 16 bases in between. Germline CDR1 reads SNHLY; CDR2 reads FYNNEI. The CDR3 DNA reads as TGTGCCAGCAGCCCTATGACAGGTCTGAGCAATCAGCCCCAGCATTTT. Its protein is CASSPMTGLSNQPQHF.

This rearrangement joins TRBV5-1 to TRBJ1-4; D not certain. The CDR3 sequence is 15 residues long. CDR1 is SGHRS, CDR2 YFSETQ, per germline. Between the trimmed V and J ends, which lost 2 bases and 2 bases, there was a span of 10 bases. The CDR3 nucleotides read TGCGCCAGCAGCTTCGAAAGCCCTACTAATGAAAAACTGTTTTTT. As protein: CASSFESPTNEKLFF.

The V call is TRBV9, the J call TRBJ1-2; tentative D call: TRBD1 (5 bases). V lost 0 bases, J lost 2 bases, and 8 bases lay in between. The CDR3 is 14 amino acids. The germline gives CDR1 SGDLS, CDR2 YYNGEE. This CDR3 reads CASSVEGDNYGYTF. CDR3 bases: TGTGCCAGCAGCGTAGAAGGGGACAACTATGGCTACACCTTC.

The genes are TRBV4-1 and TRBJ1-1, with TRBD1 matching 9 bases. The junction had 4 bases not matched to a gene; V was cut back by 1 base and J by 1 base. The CDR3 totals 16 residues. Germline V lookup: CDR1 MGHRA, CDR2 YSYEKL. CDR3 region: CASSQVMTGGNTEAFF. In DNA, the CDR3 is TGCGCCAGCAGCCAAGTCATGACAGGGGGGAACACTGAAGCTTTCTTT.

Regarding this clone: The same CDR3 is also encoded by other DNA sequences in this sample. The rearrangement uses TRBV7-9 and TRBJ2-5, with D perhaps TRBD2 (5 bases). The V and J ends lost 5 bases and 4 bases respectively, with 14 bases between them. The CDR3 runs to 14 residues. Germline lookup yields CDR1 SEHNR and CDR2 FQNEAQ (reference sequence). The CDR3 sequence: CASSGWTGGETQYF. For the CDR3, the DNA is TGTGCCAGCAGCGGCTGGACTGGAGGAGAGACCCAGTACTTC.

The CDR3 DNA follows: TGTGCCAGCAGCTTGGCTATCAGGGGGGAGACCCAGTACTTC. Translation gives CASSLAIRGETQYF. The chain uses TRBV5-6 and TRBJ2-5; 7 bases match TRBD1. CDR3 length equals 14 residues. J gave up 5 bases and V 0 bases, and 4 bases lay outside the gene matches. Germline V gene data show CDR1 as SGHDT and CDR2 as YYEEEE.

This clone was recorded a few times. This chain uses TRBV5-6 with TRBJ2-3, with 7 positions matching TRBD1. There are 15 residues in the CDR3. Per germline, CDR1 SGHDT and CDR2 YYEEEE. After removal of 5 bases from V and 3 bases from J, the junction contained 9 bases not matched to a gene. Here the CDR3 reads CASRTTGEGTDTQYF. The DNA of the CDR3 is TGTGCCAGCAGGACCACAGGGGAAGGGACAGATACGCAGTATTTT.

This clone was seen only a few times. This same CDR3 is encoded by further DNA sequences in the sample. The chain couples TRBV29-1 to TRBJ1-1; D is unresolved. V was pared by 1 base and J by 0 bases, with 6 bases between. CDR1 and CDR2 (germline): SQVTM, ANQGSEA. The CDR3 runs 13 residues. CDR3 protein: CSVEAGMNTEAFF. DNA for the CDR3: TGCAGCGTTGAAGCGGGGATGAACACTGAAGCTTTCTTT.

This clone was seen a handful of times. This rearrangement joins TRBV9 to TRBJ2-3, with 8 bases matching TRBD2. Germline values: CDR1 SGDLS, CDR2 YYNGEE. This CDR3 spans 14 amino acids. Unmatched junction bases numbered 6, after V lost 3 bases and J lost 6 bases. As DNA, the CDR3 is TGTGCCAGCAGCGACACGGGGGGGCACGATACGCAGTATTTT. Translation: CASSDTGGHDTQYF.

The chain employs TRBV5-6 and TRBJ1-2; 7 bases agree with TRBD1. With V trimmed by 0 bases and J by 4 bases, 3 bases remained unmatched. This CDR3 comprises 14 residues. CDR1 SGHDT and CDR2 YYEEEE come from the germline V gene. DNA for the CDR3: TGTGCCAGCAGCTTGGAACAGGGGACCTATGGCTACACCTTC. This translates into CASSLEQGTYGYTF.

A word on this clone: The sample holds other DNA sequences that translate to the same CDR3. Here the CDR3 reads CASSLGGGYEQYF. The CDR3 region has the DNA TGTGCCAGCAGTTTAGGCGGGGGGTACGAGCAGTACTTC. This sequence joins TRBV27 and TRBJ2-7, with 8 positions matching TRBD2. The germline CDR1 and CDR2 sequences are MNHEY and SMNVEV (reference sequence). The junction had 1 base not matched to a gene; V was cut back by 2 bases and J by 4 bases. This CDR3 is 13 amino acids long.

The rearrangement links TRBV13 to TRBJ2-1; D not resolved. V dropped 0 bases and J dropped 9 bases, with 9 bases sitting between them. From germline, CDR1 is PRHDT and CDR2 FYEKMQ (reference sequence). The CDR3 spans 13 residues. The CDR3 spells CASSLGLVGEQFF. The CDR3 DNA sequence: TGTGCCAGCAGCTTAGGTCTGGTGGGTGAGCAGTTCTTC. Based on the CDR3 plus reference TRBV13 and TRBJ2-1, the full variable domain is AAGVIQSPRHLIKEKRETATLKCYPIPRHDTVYWYQQGPGQDPQFLISFYEKMQSDKGSIPDRFSAQQFSDYHSELNMSSLELGDSALYFCASSLGLVGEQFFGPGTRLTVL.

This clone was recorded only once. This chain uses TRBV29-1 with TRBJ2-1; D is perhaps TRBD1 or TRBD2 (5 bases each). This CDR3 spans 15 amino acids. Per the germline V gene, CDR1 is SQVTM and CDR2 is ANQGSEA. V dropped 6 bases and J dropped 5 bases, with 20 bases sitting between them. CDR3 sequence (DNA): TGCAGCGTACATGCGTATGATGGGGGTGACAATGAGCAGTTCTTC. It is translated as CSVHAYDGGDNEQFF.

The chain has TRBV4-1 and TRBJ1-2; D may be TRBD1 (6 bases). V lost 0 bases to trimming and J lost 2 bases, with 10 bases between them. The germline V gene encodes CDR1 MGHRA and CDR2 YSYEKL. This CDR3 is 15 amino acids long. CDR3 protein: CASSQEGASNYGYTF. The CDR3 DNA is TGCGCCAGCAGCCAAGAGGGGGCTTCCAACTATGGCTACACCTTC.

This chain connects TRBV2 to TRBJ1-1; D uncertain. V was pared by 2 bases and J by 1 base, with 5 bases between. The CDR3 covers 13 residues. Germline V gene sequence: CDR1 SNHLY, CDR2 FYNNEI. The CDR3 nucleotides read TGTGCCAGCAGTGAATGGGGGAACACTGAAGCTTTCTTT. It is translated as CASSEWGNTEAFF.

The V call is TRBV27, the J call TRBJ2-1; 9 nucleotides line up with TRBD1. Trimming took 3 bases from V and 7 from J; bases not matched to a gene: 4. This CDR3 has 14 amino acids. Germline V gene sequence: CDR1 MNHEY, CDR2 SMNVEV (reference sequence). CDR3 bases: TGTGCCAGCAGTTTCGGACAGGGGTGGAATGAGCAGTTCTTC. Translated: CASSFGQGWNEQFF.

The V and J genes are TRBV19 and TRBJ2-6, with D unclear. The V end lost 3 bases, the J end lost 0 bases, and 6 bases lay between the germline ends. CDR1 and CDR2 (germline): LNHDA, SQIVND (reference sequence). This CDR3 region has 15 residues. CDR3 DNA: TGTGCCAGTAGTATCGTGGACTCTGGGGCCAACGTCCTGACTTTC. It is translated as CASSIVDSGANVLTF.

The rearrangement uses TRBV11-2 and TRBJ2-5; D call uncertain. V gave up 1 base and J gave up 5 bases, with 8 bases separating them. Germline-derived CDR1 and CDR2 are SGHAT and FQNNGV. This CDR3 comprises 13 residues. The CDR3: CASSLVIEETQYF. The DNA of the CDR3 is TGTGCCAGCAGCTTAGTGATTGAGGAGACCCAGTACTTC.

A note on this clone: In the same sample, other DNA sequences code for this CDR3. The chain combines TRBV6-5 with TRBJ2-7; 10 nucleotides match TRBD1. The CDR3 has 14 residues. Looked up from germline, CDR1 is MNHEY and CDR2 is SVGAGI. The ends lost 5 bases at V and 4 bases at J; junction bases unmatched: 5. The CDR3 here is CASSPGQGLYEQYF. DNA of the CDR3: TGTGCCAGCAGTCCGGGACAGGGGTTGTACGAGCAGTACTTC.

This clone was detected only once. The rearrangement links TRBV11-2 to TRBJ1-2; tentatively, D is TRBD1 (6 bases). Between the trimmed V and J ends, which lost 10 bases and 8 bases, there was a span of 17 bases. Germline CDR1 and CDR2: SGHAT and FQNNGV. This CDR3 comprises 12 residues. CDR3 protein: CATKGGGAGYTF. CDR3 DNA: TGTGCCACCAAGGGGGGGGGCGCAGGCTACACCTTC. Full variable domain (remainder filled in from reference TRBV11-2 and TRBJ1-2): EAGVAQSPRYKIIEKRQSVAFWCNPISGHATLYWYQQILGQGPKLLIQFQNNGVVDDSQLPKDRFSAERLKGVDSTLKIQPAKLEDSAVYLCATKGGGAGYTFGSGTRLTVV.